This T cell receptor beta chain emerged from a study of OX40 agonist ivuxolimab in advanced cancers. As for the study in general: Hepatocellular carcinoma, melanoma, renal cell or head and neck cancer affected the dose-escalation patients. Roughly two fifths of patients had received prior checkpoint inhibitor therapy.

In the case of this clone: Its antigen is not identified.

V was clipped by 1 base and J by 5 bases; unmatched bases: 4. In germline, CDR1 is SGHVS, CDR2 FNYEAQ. The CDR3 covers 16 residues. The table came from immunoSEQ multiplex PCR; TCRdb's copy has only in-frame clones and leaves some out. The sample contains 60,000 to 100,000 clones, 70% to 85% of which appear only once. Points from the study as a whole: At doses 0.1 to 3.0 mg/kg, CD4+ and CD8+ clones expanded. Nonresponders included some who also had low normalized T-cell clonal expansion.

The chain is built from TRBV7-6 and TRBJ2-2; 10 bases are a match to TRBD1. The sequenced sample was CD4+ or CD8+ T cells sorted from blood, obtained in a trial of the OX40 agonist ivuxolimab. The TCR was taken from an adult with an advanced solid tumor such as melanoma, head and neck, liver or kidney cancer. As DNA, the CDR3 is TGTGCCAGCAGCTTAGGACAGGGGGCCGGGACCGGGGAGCTGTTTTTT. This sequence encodes CASSLGQGAGTGELFF.